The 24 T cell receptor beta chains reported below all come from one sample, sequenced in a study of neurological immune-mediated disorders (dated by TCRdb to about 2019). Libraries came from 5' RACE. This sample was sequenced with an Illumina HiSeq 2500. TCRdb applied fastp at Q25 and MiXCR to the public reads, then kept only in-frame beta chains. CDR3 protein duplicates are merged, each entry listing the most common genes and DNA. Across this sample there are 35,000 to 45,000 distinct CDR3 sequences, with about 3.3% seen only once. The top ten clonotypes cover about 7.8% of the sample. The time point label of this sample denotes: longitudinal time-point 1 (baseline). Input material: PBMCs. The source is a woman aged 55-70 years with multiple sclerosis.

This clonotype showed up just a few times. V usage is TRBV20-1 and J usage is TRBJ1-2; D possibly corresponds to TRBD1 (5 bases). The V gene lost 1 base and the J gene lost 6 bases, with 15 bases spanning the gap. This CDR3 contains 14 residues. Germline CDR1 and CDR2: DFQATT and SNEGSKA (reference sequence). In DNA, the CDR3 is TGCAGTGCTAGAGTGGGGCGGGAGATTAATGGCTACACCTTC. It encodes CSARVGREINGYTF.

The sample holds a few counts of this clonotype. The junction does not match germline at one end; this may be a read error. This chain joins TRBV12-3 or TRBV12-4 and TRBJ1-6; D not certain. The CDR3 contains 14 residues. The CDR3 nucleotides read TGTGCCAGCAACCCCACGGGTGTTAATTCACCCCTACACTTT. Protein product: CASNPTGVNSPLHF.

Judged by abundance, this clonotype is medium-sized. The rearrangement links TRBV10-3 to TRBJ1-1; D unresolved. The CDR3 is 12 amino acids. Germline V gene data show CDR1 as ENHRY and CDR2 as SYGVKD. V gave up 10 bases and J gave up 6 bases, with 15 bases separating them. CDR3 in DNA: TGTGCCACCCTCGGGGTGGGCGCTGAAGCTTTCTTT. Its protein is CATLGVGAEAFF.

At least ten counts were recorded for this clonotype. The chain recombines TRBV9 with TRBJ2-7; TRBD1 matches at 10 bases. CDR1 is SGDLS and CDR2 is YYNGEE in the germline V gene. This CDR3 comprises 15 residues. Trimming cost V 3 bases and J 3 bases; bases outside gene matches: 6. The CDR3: CASSAAGTGDYEQYF. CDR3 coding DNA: TGTGCCAGCAGCGCTGCCGGGACAGGGGACTACGAGCAGTACTTC.

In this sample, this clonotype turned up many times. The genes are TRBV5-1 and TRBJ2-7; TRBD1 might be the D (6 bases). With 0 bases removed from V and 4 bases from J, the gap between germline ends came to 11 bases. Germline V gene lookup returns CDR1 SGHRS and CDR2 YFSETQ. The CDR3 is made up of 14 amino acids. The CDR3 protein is CASSLEQGKYEQYF. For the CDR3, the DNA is TGCGCCAGCAGCTTGGAGCAGGGGAAATACGAGCAGTACTTC.

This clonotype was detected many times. Written as DNA, the CDR3 is TGTGCCAGCAGTTCCAGGGAAATTGGTCAGCCCCAGCATTTT. It specifies CASSSREIGQPQHF. V gene TRBV6-6 combines with J gene TRBJ1-5; D might be TRBD1 (5 bases). V was shortened by 4 bases and J by 6 bases, with 13 bases between the two germline ends. Germline V lookup: CDR1 MNHNY, CDR2 SVGAGI (reference sequence). This CDR3 has 14 amino acids.

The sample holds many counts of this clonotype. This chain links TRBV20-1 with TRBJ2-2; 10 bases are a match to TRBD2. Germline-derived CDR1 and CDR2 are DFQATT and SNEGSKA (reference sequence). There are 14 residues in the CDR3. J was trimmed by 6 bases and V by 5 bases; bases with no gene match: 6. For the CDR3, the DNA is TGCAGTGCTTCCGGGACTAGCGCGGCCGGGGAGCTGTTTTTT. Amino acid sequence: CSASGTSAAGELFF.

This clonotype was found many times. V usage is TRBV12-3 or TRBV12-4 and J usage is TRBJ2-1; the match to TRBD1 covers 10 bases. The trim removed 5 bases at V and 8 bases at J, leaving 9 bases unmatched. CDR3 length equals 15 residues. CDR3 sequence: CASSPRTGGNDEQFF. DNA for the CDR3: TGTGCCAGCAGTCCCCGGACAGGGGGGAACGATGAGCAGTTCTTC.

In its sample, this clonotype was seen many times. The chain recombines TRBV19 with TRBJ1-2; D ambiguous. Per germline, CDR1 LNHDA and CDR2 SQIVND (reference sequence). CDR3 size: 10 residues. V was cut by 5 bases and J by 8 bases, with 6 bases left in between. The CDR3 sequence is CASSEGGYTF. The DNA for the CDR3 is TGTGCCAGTAGTGAAGGGGGCTACACCTTC.

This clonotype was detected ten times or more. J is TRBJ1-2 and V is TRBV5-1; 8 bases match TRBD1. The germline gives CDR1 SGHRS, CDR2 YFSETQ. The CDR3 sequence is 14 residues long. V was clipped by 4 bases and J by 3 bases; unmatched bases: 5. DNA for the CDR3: TGCGCCAGCAGCACCGGGACAGGTTACTATGGCTACACCTTC. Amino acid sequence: CASSTGTGYYGYTF. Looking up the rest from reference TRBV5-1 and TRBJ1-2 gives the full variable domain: KAGVTQTPRYLIKTRGQQVTLSCSPISGHRSVSWYQQTPGQGLQFLFEYFSETQRNKGNFPGRFSGRQFSNSRSEMNVSTLELGDSALYLCASSTGTGYYGYTFGSGTRLTVV.

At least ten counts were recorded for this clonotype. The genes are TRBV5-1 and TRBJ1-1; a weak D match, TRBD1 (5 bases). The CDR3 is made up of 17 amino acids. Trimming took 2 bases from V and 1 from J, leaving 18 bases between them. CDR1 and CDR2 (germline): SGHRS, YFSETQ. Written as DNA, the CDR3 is TGCGCCAGCAGCTTTCCCGGGGCACACGCACCGAACACTGAAGCTTTCTTT. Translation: CASSFPGAHAPNTEAFF.

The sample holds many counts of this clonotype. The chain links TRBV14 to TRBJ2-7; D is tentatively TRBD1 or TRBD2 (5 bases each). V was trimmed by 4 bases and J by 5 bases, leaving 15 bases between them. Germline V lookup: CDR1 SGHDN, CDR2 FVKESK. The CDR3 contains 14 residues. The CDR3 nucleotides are TGTGCCAGCAGCCTGGGACCGCCTGCCCACGAGCAGTACTTC. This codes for CASSLGPPAHEQYF. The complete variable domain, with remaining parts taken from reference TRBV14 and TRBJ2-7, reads EAGVTQFPSHSVIEKGQTVTLRCDPISGHDNLYWYRRVMGKEIKFLLHFVKESKQDESGMPNNRFLAERTGGTYSTLKVQPAELEDSGVYFCASSLGPPAHEQYFGPGTRLTVT.

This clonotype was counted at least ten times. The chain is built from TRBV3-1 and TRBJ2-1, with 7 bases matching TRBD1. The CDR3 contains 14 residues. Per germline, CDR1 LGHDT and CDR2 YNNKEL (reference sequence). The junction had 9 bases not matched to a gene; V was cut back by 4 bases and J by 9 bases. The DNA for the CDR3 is TGTGCCAGCAGCCTAAAAACAGGGGCTAGTGAGCAGTTCTTC. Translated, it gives CASSLKTGASEQFF.

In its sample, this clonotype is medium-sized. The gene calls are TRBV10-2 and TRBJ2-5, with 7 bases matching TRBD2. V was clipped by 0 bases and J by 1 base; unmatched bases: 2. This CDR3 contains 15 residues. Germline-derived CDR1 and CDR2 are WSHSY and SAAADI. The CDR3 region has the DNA TGCGCCAGCAGTGAGTCCGGGGGGACCCAAGAGACCCAGTACTTC. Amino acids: CASSESGGTQETQYF.

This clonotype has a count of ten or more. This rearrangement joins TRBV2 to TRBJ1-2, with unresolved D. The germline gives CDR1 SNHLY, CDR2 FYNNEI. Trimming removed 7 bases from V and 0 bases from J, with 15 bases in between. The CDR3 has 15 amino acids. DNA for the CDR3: TGTGCCAGCATACCCCTAAGACAAGCTAACTATGGCTACACCTTC. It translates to CASIPLRQANYGYTF.

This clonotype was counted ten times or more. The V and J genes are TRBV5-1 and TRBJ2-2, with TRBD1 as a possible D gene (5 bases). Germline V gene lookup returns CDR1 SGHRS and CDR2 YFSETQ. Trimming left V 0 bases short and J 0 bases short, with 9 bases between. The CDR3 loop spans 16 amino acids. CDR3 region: CASSLGGHANTGELFF. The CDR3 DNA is TGCGCCAGCAGCTTGGGGGGCCACGCGAACACCGGGGAGCTGTTTTTT.

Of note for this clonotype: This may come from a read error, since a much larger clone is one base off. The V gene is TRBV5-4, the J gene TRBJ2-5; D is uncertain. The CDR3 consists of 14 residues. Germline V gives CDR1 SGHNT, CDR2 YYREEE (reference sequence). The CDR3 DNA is TGTGCCAGCAGCTCCCCGGGCCTTCAAGAGAACCAGTACTTC. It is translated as CASSSPGLQENQYF.

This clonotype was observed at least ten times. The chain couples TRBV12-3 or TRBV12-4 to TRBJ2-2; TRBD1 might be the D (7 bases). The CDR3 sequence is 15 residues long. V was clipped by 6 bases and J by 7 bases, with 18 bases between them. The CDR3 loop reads CASRDYRGGIGELFF. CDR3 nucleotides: TGTGCCAGCAGAGATTACAGGGGCGGGATCGGGGAGCTGTTTTTT.

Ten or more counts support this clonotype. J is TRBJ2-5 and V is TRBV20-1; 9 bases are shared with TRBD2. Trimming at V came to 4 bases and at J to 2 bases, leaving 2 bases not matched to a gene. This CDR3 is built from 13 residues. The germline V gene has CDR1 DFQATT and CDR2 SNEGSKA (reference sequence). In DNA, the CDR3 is TGCAGTGCTATTAGCGGGGGACAAGAGACCCAGTACTTC. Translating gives CSAISGGQETQYF.

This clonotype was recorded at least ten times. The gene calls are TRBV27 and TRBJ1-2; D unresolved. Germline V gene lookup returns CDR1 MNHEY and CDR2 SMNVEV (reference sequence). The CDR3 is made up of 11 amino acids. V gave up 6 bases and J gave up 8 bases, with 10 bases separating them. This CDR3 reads CASSSGLGYTF. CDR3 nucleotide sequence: TGTGCCAGCAGCTCAGGATTAGGCTACACCTTC.

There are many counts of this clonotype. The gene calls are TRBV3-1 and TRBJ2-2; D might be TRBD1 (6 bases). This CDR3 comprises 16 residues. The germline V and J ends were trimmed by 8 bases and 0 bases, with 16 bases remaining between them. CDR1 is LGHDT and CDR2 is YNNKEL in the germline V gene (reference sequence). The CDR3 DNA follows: TGTGCCAGCCGGAACTGGGACACCGCGAACACCGGGGAGCTGTTTTTT. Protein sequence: CASRNWDTANTGELFF.

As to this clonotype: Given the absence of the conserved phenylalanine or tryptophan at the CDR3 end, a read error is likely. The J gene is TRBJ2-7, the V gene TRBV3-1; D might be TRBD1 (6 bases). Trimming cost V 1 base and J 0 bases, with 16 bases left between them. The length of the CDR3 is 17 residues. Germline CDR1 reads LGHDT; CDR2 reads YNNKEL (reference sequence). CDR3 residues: CASSQGLNRVNSYEQYN. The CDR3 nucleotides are TGTGCCAGCAGCCAAGGCCTTAACAGGGTAAACTCCTACGAGCAGTACAAC.

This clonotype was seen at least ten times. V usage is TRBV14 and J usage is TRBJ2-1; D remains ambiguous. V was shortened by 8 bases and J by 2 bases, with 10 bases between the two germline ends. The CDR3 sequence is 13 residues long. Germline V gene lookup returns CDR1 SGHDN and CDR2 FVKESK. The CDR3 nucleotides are TGTGCCAGCGCCAGGCAGACCTACAATGAGCAGTTCTTC. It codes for CASARQTYNEQFF.

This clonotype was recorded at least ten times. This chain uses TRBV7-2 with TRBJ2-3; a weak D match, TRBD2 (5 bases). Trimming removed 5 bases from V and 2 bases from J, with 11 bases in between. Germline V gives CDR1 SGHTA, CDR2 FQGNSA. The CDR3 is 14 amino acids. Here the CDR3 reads CASSRTPVTDTQYF. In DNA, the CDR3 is TGTGCCAGCAGCCGGACTCCCGTCACAGATACGCAGTATTTT.